This TCR beta chain emerged from a study of CD4 T cell repertoires in COVID-19. Study-level background: Other coronavirus spike proteins restimulated relabeled CFSE-low cells expanded with IL-2 for approximately 9 days.

Using immunoSEQ multiplex PCR, the repertoire was profiled, and TCRdb retains in-frame clones only, with some absent. This table holds about 22,000 clones, roughly 84% found once. Whole-study results and caveats: Between roughly 6.5 and 26% of SARS-CoV-2 clonotypes also appeared in SARS-CoV and/or HKU1 spike cultures. Suggested intraclonal diversification: top SARS-CoV-2-reactive clonotypes appeared in two or three memory subsets.

Sequencing was done directly on freshly isolated, uncultured memory T cells. As concerns this clone: Its antigen is unknown.

The CDR3 has 14 residues. Germline V CDR1 and CDR2: SGHDN, FVKESK. Trimming took 1 base from V and 9 from J, leaving 13 bases between them. The sequence was obtained from a human donor who had COVID-19. The source was central memory CD4+ T cells from blood, collected before the COVID-19 pandemic. The chain carries TRBV14 and TRBJ2-1, with D possibly being TRBD1 (6 bases). For the CDR3, the DNA is TGTGCCAGCAGCCAAGTCCCGGGACAACCTGAGCAGTTCTTC. Amino acids: CASSQVPGQPEQFF. Supplemented by reference TRBV14 and TRBJ2-1, the full variable domain reads EAGVTQFPSHSVIEKGQTVTLRCDPISGHDNLYWYRRVMGKEIKFLLHFVKESKQDESGMPNNRFLAERTGGTYSTLKVQPAELEDSGVYFCASSQVPGQPEQFFGPGTRLTVL.